The source of this T cell receptor (beta chain) is a study of blood T cell repertoires in COVID-19 (dated by TCRdb to the early 2020s). Looking at the study overall: Collaborator samples came from the United States, Italy and Spain and covered acute and convalescent phases of COVID-19. The prospective study material was composed of cDNA or gDNA derived from T cells, B-cell-depleted T cells, or PBMCs. The dataset comprised deeply sampled blood TCRbeta repertoires from subjects exposed to, actively infected with, or recovered from COVID-19. The repertoires were released in a freely available public database intended as a resource for research on the immune response to SARS-CoV-2. Samples came from the ongoing ImmuneRACE study (first 160 participants) plus 1,254 subjects from 6 global collaborators. Sample metadata almost always included a de-identified subject ID, COVID-19 status, age in years and sex. Where available, HLA class I and class II types were obtained from metadata supplied by the sample provider rather than from assay-based typing.

TCRbeta CDR3 regions were amplified from genomic DNA by means of the immunoSEQ Assay, a bias-controlled multiplex PCR. The paper's processing steps were these. The number of nucleated cells in each sample was estimated from the amplification of reference gene primers within the assay. To quantify the absolute abundance of each unique TCRbeta CDR3 rearrangement, sequence reads were collapsed and filtered. For each sample, productive Simpson clonality was calculated as the square root of Simpson's diversity index across productive rearrangements. Imported from immuneACCESS, the table was reduced by TCRdb to in-frame sequences with V and J called. These copies leave out some clones; in studies compared against another copy, an unresolved V gene accounts for under half, and the cause of the remainder is not known. V and J calls plus clone size are reproduced from that table; the DNA served to infer D and trimming. Across this sample there are 100,000 to 150,000 clones, with more than 80% seen only once. The ten most abundant clones make up 9.5% to 15% of the sample.

What the research found in general, with its limitations: The quantity of clinical and demographic metadata differed by source and by participant and was supplied without curation.

CDR1 and CDR2 (MNHEY, SVGAGI) derive from the germline V gene. The trim is 6 bases for V and 5 bases for J, with a gap of 13 bases between the germline ends. The CDR3 holds 13 amino acids from the cysteine to the phenylalanine. Only the CDR3 region is kept as DNA, spanning 39 bases read in frame from base 1. A word on this clone: Its antigen target is currently unknown. No base quality information exists; no much larger clone differs at one position.

The collaborating institutions used their own protocols to collect whole blood in K2EDTA tubes. For TCRbeta analysis, collaborators shipped samples in one of three forms: frozen whole blood, isolated PBMCs, or DNA extracted from either of those sample types. The TCR sequence derives from a woman aged 55-70 years with acute or convalescent COVID-19. Sequenced input: peripheral blood. The chain employs TRBV6-5 and TRBJ1-2, and possibly TRBD1, on 5 matching bases. The DNA sequence follows: TGTGCCAGCAGGGGACCCGGGAGGTATGGCTACACCTTC. Its protein is CASRGPGRYGYTF.